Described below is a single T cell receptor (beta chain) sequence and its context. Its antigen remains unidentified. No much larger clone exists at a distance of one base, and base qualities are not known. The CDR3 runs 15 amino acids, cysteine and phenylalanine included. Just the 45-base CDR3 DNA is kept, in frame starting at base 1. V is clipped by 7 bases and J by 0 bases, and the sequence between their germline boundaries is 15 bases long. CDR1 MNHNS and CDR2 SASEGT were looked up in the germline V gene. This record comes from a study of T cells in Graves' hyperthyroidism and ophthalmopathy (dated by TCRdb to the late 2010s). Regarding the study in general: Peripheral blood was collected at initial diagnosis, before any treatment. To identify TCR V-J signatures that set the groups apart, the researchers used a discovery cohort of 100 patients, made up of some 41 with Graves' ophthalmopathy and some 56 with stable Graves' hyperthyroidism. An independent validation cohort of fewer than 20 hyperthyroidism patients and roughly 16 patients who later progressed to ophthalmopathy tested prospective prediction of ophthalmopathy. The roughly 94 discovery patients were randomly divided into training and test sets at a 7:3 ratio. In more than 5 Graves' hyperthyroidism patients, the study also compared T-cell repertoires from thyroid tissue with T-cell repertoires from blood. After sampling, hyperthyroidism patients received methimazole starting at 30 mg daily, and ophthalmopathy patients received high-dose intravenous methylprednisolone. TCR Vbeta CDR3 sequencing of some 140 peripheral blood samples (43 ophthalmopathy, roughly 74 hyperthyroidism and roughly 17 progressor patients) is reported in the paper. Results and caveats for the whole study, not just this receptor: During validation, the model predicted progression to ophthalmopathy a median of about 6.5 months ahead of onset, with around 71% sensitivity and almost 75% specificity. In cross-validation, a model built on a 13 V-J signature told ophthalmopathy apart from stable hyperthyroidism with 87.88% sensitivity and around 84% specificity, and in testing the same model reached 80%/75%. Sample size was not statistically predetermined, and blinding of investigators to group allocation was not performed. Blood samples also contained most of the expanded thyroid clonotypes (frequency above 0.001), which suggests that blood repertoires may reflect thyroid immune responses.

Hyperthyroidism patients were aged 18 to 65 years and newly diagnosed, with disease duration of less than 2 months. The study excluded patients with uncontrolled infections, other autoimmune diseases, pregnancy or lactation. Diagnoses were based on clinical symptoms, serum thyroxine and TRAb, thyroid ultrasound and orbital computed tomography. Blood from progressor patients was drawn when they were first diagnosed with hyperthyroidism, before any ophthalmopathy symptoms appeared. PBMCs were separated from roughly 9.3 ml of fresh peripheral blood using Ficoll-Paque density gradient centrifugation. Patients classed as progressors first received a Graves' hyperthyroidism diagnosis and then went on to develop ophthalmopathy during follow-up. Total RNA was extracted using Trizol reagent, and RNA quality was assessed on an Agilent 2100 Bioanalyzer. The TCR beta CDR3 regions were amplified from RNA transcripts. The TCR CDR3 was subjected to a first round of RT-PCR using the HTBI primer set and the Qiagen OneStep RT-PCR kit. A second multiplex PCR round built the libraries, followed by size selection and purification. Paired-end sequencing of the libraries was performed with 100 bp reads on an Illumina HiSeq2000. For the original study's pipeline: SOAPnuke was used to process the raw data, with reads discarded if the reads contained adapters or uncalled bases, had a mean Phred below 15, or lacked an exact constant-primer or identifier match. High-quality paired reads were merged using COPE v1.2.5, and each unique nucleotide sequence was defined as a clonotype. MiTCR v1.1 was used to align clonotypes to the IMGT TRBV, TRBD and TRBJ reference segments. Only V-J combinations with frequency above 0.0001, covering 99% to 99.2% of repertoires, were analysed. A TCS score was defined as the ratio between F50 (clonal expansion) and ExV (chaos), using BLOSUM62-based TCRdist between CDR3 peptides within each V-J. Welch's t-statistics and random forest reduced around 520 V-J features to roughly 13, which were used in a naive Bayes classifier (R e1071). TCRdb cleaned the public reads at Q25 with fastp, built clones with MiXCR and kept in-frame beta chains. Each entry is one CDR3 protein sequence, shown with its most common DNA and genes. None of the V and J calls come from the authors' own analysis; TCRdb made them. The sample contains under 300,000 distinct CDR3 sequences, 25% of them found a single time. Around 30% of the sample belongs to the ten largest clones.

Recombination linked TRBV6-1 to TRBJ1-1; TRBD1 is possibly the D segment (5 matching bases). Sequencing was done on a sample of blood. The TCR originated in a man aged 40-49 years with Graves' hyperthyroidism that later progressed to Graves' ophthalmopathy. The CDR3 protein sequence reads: CASTYGASMNTEAFF. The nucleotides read TGTGCCAGCACCTACGGGGCGTCCATGAACACTGAAGCTTTCTTT.